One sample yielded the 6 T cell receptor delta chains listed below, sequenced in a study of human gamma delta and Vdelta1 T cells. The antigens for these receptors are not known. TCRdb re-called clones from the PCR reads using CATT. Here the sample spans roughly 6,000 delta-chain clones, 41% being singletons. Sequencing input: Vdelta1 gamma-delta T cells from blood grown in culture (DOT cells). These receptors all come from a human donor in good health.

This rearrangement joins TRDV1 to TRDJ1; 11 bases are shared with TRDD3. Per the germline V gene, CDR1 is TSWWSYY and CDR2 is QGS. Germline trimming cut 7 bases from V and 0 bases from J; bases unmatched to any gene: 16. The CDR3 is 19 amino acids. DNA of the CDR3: TGTGCTCTTGATTCGCGAGTACTGGGGGATATCGGGTACACCGATAAACTCATCTTT. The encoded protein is CALDSRVLGDIGYTDKLIF.

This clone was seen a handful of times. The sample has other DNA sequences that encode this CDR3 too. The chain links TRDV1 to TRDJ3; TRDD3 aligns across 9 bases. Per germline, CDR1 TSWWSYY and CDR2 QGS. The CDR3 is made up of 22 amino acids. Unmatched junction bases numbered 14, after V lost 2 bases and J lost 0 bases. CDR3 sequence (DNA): TGTGCTCTTGGGGAAGGACGCCCCCAACTGGGGGACCACTCCTGGGACACCCGACAGATGTTTTTC. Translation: CALGEGRPQLGDHSWDTRQMFF.

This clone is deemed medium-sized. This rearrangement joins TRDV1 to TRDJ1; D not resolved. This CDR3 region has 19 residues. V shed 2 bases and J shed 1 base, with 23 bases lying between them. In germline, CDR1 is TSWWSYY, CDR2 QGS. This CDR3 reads CALGEKVIPLYWFTDKLIF. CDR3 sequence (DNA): TGTGCTCTTGGGGAAAAGGTAATCCCGCTGTATTGGTTCACCGATAAACTCATCTTT.

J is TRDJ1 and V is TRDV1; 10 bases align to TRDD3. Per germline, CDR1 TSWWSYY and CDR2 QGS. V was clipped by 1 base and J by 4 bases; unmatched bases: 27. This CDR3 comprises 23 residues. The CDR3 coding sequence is TGTGCTCTTGGGGAACAGCCGCTTCTGGACATACAACCCGGGGGATACGCTGTCGATAAACTCATCTTT. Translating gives CALGEQPLLDIQPGGYAVDKLIF.

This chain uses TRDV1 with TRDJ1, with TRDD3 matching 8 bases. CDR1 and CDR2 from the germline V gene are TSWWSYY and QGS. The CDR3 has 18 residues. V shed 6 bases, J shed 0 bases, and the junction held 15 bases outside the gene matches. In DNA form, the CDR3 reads TGTGCTCTTGGCGGGACAGTACTGGGGGCCTTGTACACCGATAAACTCATCTTT. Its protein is CALGGTVLGALYTDKLIF.

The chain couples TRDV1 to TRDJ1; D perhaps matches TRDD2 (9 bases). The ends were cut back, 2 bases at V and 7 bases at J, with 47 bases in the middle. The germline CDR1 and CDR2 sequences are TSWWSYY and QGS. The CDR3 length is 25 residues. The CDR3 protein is CALGEDRGYSTPKAFLPTGGPKLIF. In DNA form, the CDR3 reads TGTGCTCTTGGGGAAGATAGGGGATACTCTACTCCCAAGGCCTTCCTTCCTACTGGGGGCCCTAAACTCATCTTT.